This TCR delta chain derives from a study of gamma-delta chains in newborns, infants, children. Study context: Microbial exposure reportedly drives polyclonal innate γδ T cell expansion after birth.

TCRdb re-identified clones in the reads via CATT. Of 4,000 to 6,000 delta-chain clones listed, 2.7% are singletons. There are a few counts of this clone. CDR3 length: 17 amino acids. CDR1 is GEAIGNYY, CDR2 EKD, per germline. Trimming left V 0 bases short and J 1 base short, with 9 bases between. V and J are TRDV2 and TRDJ3; D uncertain. The clonotype was recovered from a child who was a newborn, infant or young child, either healthy, febrile or measles-vaccinated (not recorded which). Material: blood. The CDR3 nucleotides read TGTGCCTGTGACACCGTGGTGGAGTCCTGGGACACCCGACAGATGTTTTTC. Protein sequence: CACDTVVESWDTRQMFF.